This T cell receptor (beta chain) was profiled in a study of a mutant IDH1 vaccine in newly diagnosed glioma. Across the study: Sex among treated patients split approximately 62% male, approximately 40% female; mean age was approximately 38 years. The earlier regimen, radiotherapy, temozolomide, or both, was most often both. Notes on the study in general: Alterations occurring in top peripheral T cell clonotypes seemed unrelated to pseudoprogression.

On this clone itself: What it recognizes is unknown.

Assay: immunoSEQ multiplex PCR; the TCRdb copy retains only in-frame clones and omits some. The sample has tens of thousands of clones; just under 95% are singletons. This sample's time point: baseline, week 1 (first vaccination visit). Stated treatment: pre-vaccination baseline after standard-of-care therapy. Donors harbored newly found WHO grade 3 or 4 IDH1-mutant, ATRX-lost astrocytomas. The germline V gene encodes CDR1 SGDLS and CDR2 YYNGEE. Trimming stripped 3 bases from V and 1 base from J, with 13 bases between. The CDR3 is 15 amino acids. Sample: PBMCs, taken from a glioma patient treated with radiotherapy, temozolomide or both. The TCR originated in a man aged 18 to 35 with glioma. This chain links TRBV9 with TRBJ1-1, with D uncertain. Written as DNA, the CDR3 is TGTGCCAGCAGCGGTTCGTTAGCCTCGAACACTGAAGCTTTCTTT. Protein product: CASSGSLASNTEAFF. The variable domain in full, completed from reference TRBV9 and TRBJ1-1, reads DSGVTQTPKHLITATGQRVTLRCSPRSGDLSVYWYQQSLDQGLQFLIQYYNGEERAKGNILERFSAQQFPDLHSELNLSSLELGDSALYFCASSGSLASNTEAFFGQGTRLTVV.